This T cell receptor beta chain is from a study of OX40 agonist ivuxolimab in advanced cancers. Method: immunoSEQ multiplex PCR; TCRdb's copy keeps in-frame clones and lacks some. The sample consists of about 83,000 clones, roughly 80% of them appearing once. This sample comprised CD4+ or CD8+ T cells sorted from blood, obtained in a trial of the OX40 agonist ivuxolimab. The TCR sequence derives from an adult with an advanced solid tumor such as melanoma, head and neck, liver or kidney cancer.

The CDR3 region is CATREAAGGNSNQPQHF. CDR3 nucleotides: TGTGCCACCCGGGAGGCGGCAGGGGGGAATAGCAATCAGCCCCAGCATTTT. This chain links TRBV19 with TRBJ1-5, with TRBD1 matching 7 bases. CDR1 is LNHDA and CDR2 is SQIVND in the germline V gene (reference sequence). The CDR3 covers 17 residues. The trim removed 10 bases at V and 0 bases at J, leaving 15 bases unmatched.